This T cell receptor (beta chain) was sequenced for a study of immune evolution from preneoplasia to lung adenocarcinoma. The data were produced by immunoSEQ multiplex PCR, yet TCRdb's version contains in-frame clones alone and is incomplete. The sample records about 4,600 clones, approximately 83% being singletons. CDR3 length: 9 residues. V was cut by 6 bases and J by 8 bases, with 7 bases left in between. Germline V CDR1 and CDR2: DFQATT, SNEGSKA (reference sequence). The V gene is TRBV20-1, the J gene TRBJ1-2; no reliable D call. The TCR was taken from a person between 50 and 70 years old with lung adenocarcinoma. The sample was FFPE normal lung tissue adjacent to the tumor. The CDR3 DNA reads TGCAGTGCCCGGCACGGCTACACCTTC. This translates into CSARHGYTF.